This paragraph covers one T cell receptor (beta chain) sequence. Its antigen remains unknown. Each CDR3 protein is one row after TCRdb ran MiXCR on the RT-PCR reads. The table records almost 250,000 distinct CDR3 sequences, 9.5% to 15% of them present only once. The sample comes from a study of response to subunit inactivated influenza vaccine. Study-level points and caveats: After each seasonal influenza vaccination, few new T cells are recruited, the authors suggested.

Sequenced material: non-naive T cells sorted from PBMCs, taken 14 to 15 days before vaccination. This clonotype originated in a man aged 45 to 65 who received an inactivated influenza vaccine.

The CDR3 region is CASSLTGQTYSPLHF. CDR3 DNA: TGTGCCAGCAGTTTGACGGGACAGACCTATTCACCCCTCCACTTT. The chain uses TRBV27 and TRBJ1-6; 7 bases match TRBD1. Germline V gives CDR1 MNHEY, CDR2 SMNVEV (reference sequence). There are 15 residues in the CDR3. Losses at the gene ends were 3 bases for V and 8 bases for J; bases not matched to a gene: 7.